The 2 T cell receptor beta chains given below trace back to one sample, sequenced in a study of beta chain features in type 1 diabetes. Reverse transcribing all isolated RNA meant expressed TCRB transcripts were sequenced. Assay: immunoSEQ multiplex PCR; the TCRdb copy retains only in-frame clones and omits some. The sample holds around 15,000 clones, roughly two fifths seen once. Sequenced sample: stem cell memory CD4+ T cells from blood. The receptor set was obtained from a woman aged 40 to 49 in good health.

This chain joins TRBV27 and TRBJ2-3, with 14 positions matching TRBD2. With 5 bases clipped from V and 5 bases from J, the junction kept 0 bases outside the gene matches. Looked up from germline, CDR1 is MNHEY and CDR2 is SMNVEV (reference sequence). The CDR3 extends over 14 amino acids. The CDR3 DNA reads TGTGCCAGCAGTGGACTAGCGGGGGGAGATACGCAGTATTTT. It yields the protein CASSGLAGGDTQYF.

This chain joins TRBV5-4 and TRBJ2-7, with TRBD1 identical over 8 bases. J was trimmed by 1 base and V by 2 bases; bases with no gene match: 11. This CDR3 has 17 amino acids. CDR1 SGHNT and CDR2 YYREEE come from the germline V gene (reference sequence). The CDR3 DNA follows: TGTGCCAGCAGCTTCTACCCCCGGACAGGGTTTTCCTACGAGCAGTACTTC. Translation: CASSFYPRTGFSYEQYF. Full variable domain (missing parts from reference TRBV5-4 and TRBJ2-7): ETGVTQSPTHLIKTRGQQVTLRCSSQSGHNTVSWYQQALGQGPQFIFQYYREEENGRGNFPPRFSGLQFPNYSSELNVNALELDDSALYLCASSFYPRTGFSYEQYFGPGTRLTVT.